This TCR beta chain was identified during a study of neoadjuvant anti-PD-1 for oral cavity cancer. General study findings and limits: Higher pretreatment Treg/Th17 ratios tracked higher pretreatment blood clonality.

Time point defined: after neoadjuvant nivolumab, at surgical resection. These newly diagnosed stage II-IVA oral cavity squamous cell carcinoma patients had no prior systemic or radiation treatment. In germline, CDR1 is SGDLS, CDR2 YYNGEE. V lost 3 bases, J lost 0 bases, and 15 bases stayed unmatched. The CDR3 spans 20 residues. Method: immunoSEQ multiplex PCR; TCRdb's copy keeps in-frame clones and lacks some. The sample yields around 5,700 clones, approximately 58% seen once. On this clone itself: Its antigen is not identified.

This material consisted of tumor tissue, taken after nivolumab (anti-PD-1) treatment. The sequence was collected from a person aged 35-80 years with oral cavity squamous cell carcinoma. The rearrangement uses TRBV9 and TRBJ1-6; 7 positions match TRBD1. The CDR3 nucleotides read TGTGCCAGCAGCGCCCCATCTTTGGACAGGAGATCCTCCTATAATTCACCCCTCCACTTT. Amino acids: CASSAPSLDRRSSYNSPLHF.